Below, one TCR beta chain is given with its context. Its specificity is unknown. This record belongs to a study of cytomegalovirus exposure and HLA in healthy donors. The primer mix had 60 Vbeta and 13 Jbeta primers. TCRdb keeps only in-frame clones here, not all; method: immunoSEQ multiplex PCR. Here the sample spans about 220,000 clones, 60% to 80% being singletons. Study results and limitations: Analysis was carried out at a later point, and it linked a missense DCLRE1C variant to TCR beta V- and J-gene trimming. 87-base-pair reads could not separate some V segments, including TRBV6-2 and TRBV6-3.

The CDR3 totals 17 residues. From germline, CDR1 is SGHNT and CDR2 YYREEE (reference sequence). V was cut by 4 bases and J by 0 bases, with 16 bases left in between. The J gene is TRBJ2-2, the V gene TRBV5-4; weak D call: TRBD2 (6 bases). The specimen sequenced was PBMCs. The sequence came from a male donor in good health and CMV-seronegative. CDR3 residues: CASSRYGGGSNTGELFF. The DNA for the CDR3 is TGTGCCAGCAGCCGCTACGGGGGAGGCTCGAACACCGGGGAGCTGTTTTTT. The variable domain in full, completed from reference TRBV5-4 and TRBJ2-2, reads ETGVTQSPTHLIKTRGQQVTLRCSSQSGHNTVSWYQQALGQGPQFIFQYYREEENGRGNFPPRFSGLQFPNYSSELNVNALELDDSALYLCASSRYGGGSNTGELFFGEGSRLTVL.